One and the same sample provided the 8 T cell receptor beta chains below, sequenced in a study of cytomegalovirus exposure and HLA in healthy donors. Use of 60 Vbeta and 13 Jbeta primers characterized the PCR. Assay: immunoSEQ multiplex PCR; the TCRdb copy retains only in-frame clones and omits some. This table holds over 120,000 clones, roughly 9.8% found once. Sequencing used PBMCs. The receptor set was obtained from a man in his fifties in good health and CMV-seronegative.

The genes are TRBV6-6 and TRBJ1-2, with TRBD1 as a possible D gene (6 bases). V was shortened by 5 bases and J by 8 bases, with 18 bases between the two germline ends. The CDR3 length is 14 residues. Per the germline V gene, CDR1 is MNHNY and CDR2 is SVGAGI (reference sequence). Here the CDR3 reads CASSPNRDKEGYTF. The CDR3 DNA is TGTGCCAGCAGTCCAAACCGGGACAAGGAAGGCTACACCTTC.

This clone has more than one count but fewer than ten. The chain combines TRBV9 with TRBJ1-2; D not certain. Germline V lookup: CDR1 SGDLS, CDR2 YYNGEE. The CDR3 spans 17 residues. The V end was cut by 3 bases, the J end by 3 bases, with 21 bases between. The CDR3 here is CASSATDHQHFDYGYTF. The CDR3 nucleotides are TGTGCCAGCAGCGCCACAGACCACCAGCATTTTGACTATGGCTACACCTTC.

This clone was counted between two and nine times. The chain employs TRBV6-1 and TRBJ1-4; tentative D call: TRBD1 (5 bases). Trimming stripped 8 bases from V and 7 bases from J, with 17 bases between. Per germline, CDR1 MNHNS and CDR2 SASEGT. The CDR3 covers 14 residues. The chain's CDR3 is CASSEGTGGEKLFF. The CDR3 DNA follows: TGTGCCAGCTCAGAGGGGACGGGGGGTGAAAAACTGTTTTTT.

This clone was found a few times. This chain links TRBV2 with TRBJ2-1, with 8 bases lining up with TRBD2. This CDR3 region has 15 residues. After removal of 3 bases from V and 4 bases from J, the junction contained 5 bases not matched to a gene. Germline V lookup: CDR1 SNHLY, CDR2 FYNNEI. CDR3 in DNA: TGTGCCAGCAGTGATCGCGGGAGGTCATACAATGAGCAGTTCTTC. This encodes CASSDRGRSYNEQFF.

This chain joins TRBV30 and TRBJ1-2; tentative D call: TRBD1 (5 bases). Germline CDR1 and CDR2: GTSNPN and SVGIG (reference sequence). V was pared by 2 bases and J by 2 bases, with 12 bases between. CDR3 length: 14 residues. The CDR3 protein is CAWSTAGGNYGYTF. In nucleotides, the CDR3 is TGTGCCTGGAGTACCGCGGGGGGAAACTATGGCTACACCTTC.

This clone was seen a few times. This rearrangement joins TRBV6-5 to TRBJ1-2, with D tentatively TRBD1 (6 bases). V lost 0 bases and J lost 8, with 16 bases in between. Per germline, CDR1 MNHEY and CDR2 SVGAGI. The CDR3 consists of 15 residues. The CDR3 sequence: CASSYSYREGAGYTF. The CDR3 DNA reads TGTGCCAGCAGTTACTCGTACAGGGAGGGTGCCGGCTACACCTTC.

Only one count was recorded for this clone. This sequence joins TRBV18 and TRBJ2-2; D possibly corresponds to TRBD2 (6 bases). Germline loops: CDR1 KGHSH, CDR2 LQKENI. The CDR3 extends over 15 amino acids. Deletions cut 3 bases from V and 5 bases from J, with 13 bases between. This CDR3 reads CASSPRRGVTGELFF. The CDR3 nucleotides read TGTGCCAGCTCACCCAGGCGGGGAGTGACCGGGGAGCTGTTTTTT.

The chain couples TRBV29-1 to TRBJ2-3; the match to TRBD1 covers 10 bases. The junction had 9 bases not matched to a gene; V was cut back by 0 bases and J by 3 bases. The CDR3 consists of 17 residues. Germline CDR1 and CDR2: SQVTM and ANQGSEA. Here the CDR3 reads CSVEDAGQGGSTDTQYF. The CDR3 DNA sequence: TGCAGCGTTGAAGACGCAGGACAGGGGGGATCGACAGATACGCAGTATTTT.